The present T cell receptor beta chain was sequenced within a study of beta chain features in type 1 diabetes. What was sequenced were expressed TCRB transcripts, since all of the isolated RNA had been reverse transcribed. The repertoire was sequenced with immunoSEQ multiplex PCR; TCRdb's copy has only in-frame clones and lacks some. The sample lists about 140,000 clones, about 7.1% occurring once. The clonotype originates from a woman aged 25-40 years in good health. What was sequenced was central memory CD4+ T cells from blood.

This chain's CDR3 is CASSCPGLDWYEQYF. CDR3 coding DNA: TGCGCCAGCAGCTGTCCGGGACTAGATTGGTACGAGCAGTACTTC. This chain links TRBV4-1 with TRBJ2-7, with 8 bases fitting TRBD2. The CDR3 has 15 amino acids. CDR1 and CDR2 from the germline V gene are MGHRA and YSYEKL. Losses at the gene ends were 5 bases for V and 4 bases for J; bases not matched to a gene: 10.